This entry lists 26 T cell receptor beta chains sequenced from one sample in a study of T cells in localized non-small cell lung cancer (dated by TCRdb to 2018 to 2020). Library prep was done by the immunoSEQ multiplex PCR assay. TCRdb obtained this table from immuneACCESS and retained in-frame rearrangements with V and J assigned. These tables miss some clones; where compared with another copy, unresolved V genes account for less than half of the shortfall, and the remainder is unexplained. The sample has 55,000 to 65,000 clones on record, approximately 93% of them singletons. 20% of the sample rests with the top ten. Sequencing used peripheral blood, obtained before any cancer treatment. These receptors came from a man aged 35 to 69 with stage I lung adenocarcinoma.

Only a few counts were recorded for this clone. The V gene is TRBV5-1, the J gene TRBJ1-1, with D possibly matching TRBD1 (6 bases). Germline V gene lookup returns CDR1 SGHRS and CDR2 YFSETQ. This CDR3 contains 15 residues. V was pared by 1 base and J by 6 bases, with 16 bases between. As DNA, the CDR3 is TGCGCCAGCAGCTTGAGAAGTACGGGGGCGGCTGAAGCTTTCTTT. Its translation is CASSLRSTGAAEAFF.

The V and J genes are TRBV14 and TRBJ2-6; no definite D call. Trimming left V 0 bases short and J 2 bases short, with 5 bases between. This CDR3 comprises 15 residues. Looked up from germline, CDR1 is SGHDN and CDR2 is FVKESK. Here the CDR3 DNA reads TGTGCCAGCAGCCAAGAACTCCCTGGGGCCAACGTCCTGACTTTC. It encodes CASSQELPGANVLTF.

The chain couples TRBV11-2 to TRBJ2-7, with TRBD2 matching over 10 bases. The CDR3 loop spans 17 amino acids. Trimming at V came to 5 bases and at J to 4 bases, leaving 14 bases not matched to a gene. CDR1 and CDR2 from the germline V gene are SGHAT and FQNNGV. The CDR3 bases are TGTGCCAGCAGCGGCAGGAGCGGGAGGGCCTTATCTTACGAGCAGTACTTC. It codes for CASSGRSGRALSYEQYF.

The chain combines TRBV9 with TRBJ1-5, with D maybe TRBD1 (5 bases). The CDR3 has 15 amino acids. With 3 bases removed from V and 3 bases from J, the gap between germline ends came to 13 bases. Germline V gene sequence: CDR1 SGDLS, CDR2 YYNGEE. The CDR3 region has the DNA TGTGCCAGCAGCGGGTCAGGGCTCCCCAATCAGCCCCAGCATTTT. This encodes CASSGSGLPNQPQHF. Based on the CDR3 plus reference TRBV9 and TRBJ1-5, the full variable domain is DSGVTQTPKHLITATGQRVTLRCSPRSGDLSVYWYQQSLDQGLQFLIQYYNGEERAKGNILERFSAQQFPDLHSELNLSSLELGDSALYFCASSGSGLPNQPQHFGDGTRLSIL.

This sequence joins TRBV5-1 and TRBJ2-2; D remains ambiguous. This CDR3 has 15 residues. Trimming removed 0 bases from V and 2 bases from J, with 8 bases in between. CDR1 and CDR2 from the germline V gene are SGHRS and YFSETQ. The CDR3 sequence: CASSLDYHNTGELFF. For the CDR3, the DNA is TGCGCCAGCAGCTTGGACTACCATAACACCGGGGAGCTGTTTTTT.

The CDR3 DNA sequence: TGTGCCAGTAGTATTGCGGCAGGGATTCAGGGCACTGAAGCTTTCTTT. Its translation: CASSIAAGIQGTEAFF. V usage is TRBV19 and J usage is TRBJ1-1; weak D call: TRBD1 (5 bases). Germline CDR1 and CDR2: LNHDA and SQIVND (reference sequence). The V and J ends lost 3 bases and 4 bases respectively, with 18 bases between them. The CDR3 sequence is 16 residues long.

On this clone itself: The junction departs from germline at one end; a sequencing error may be responsible. J is TRBJ2-2 and V is TRBV11-2; D remains unclear. This CDR3 contains 12 residues. From germline, CDR1 is SGHAT and CDR2 FQNNGV. This CDR3 reads CASSLSHGWSLF. Here the CDR3 DNA reads TGTGCCAGCAGCTTATCGCATGGTTGGAGCCTTTTT.

The V call is TRBV30, the J call TRBJ1-1; perhaps TRBD1 as D (6 bases). V was shortened by 2 bases and J by 0 bases, with 10 bases between the two germline ends. The CDR3 is 14 amino acids. Germline values: CDR1 GTSNPN, CDR2 SVGIG (reference sequence). For the CDR3, the DNA is TGTGCCTGGAGTTACAGGGTGGTGAACACTGAAGCTTTCTTT. It specifies CAWSYRVVNTEAFF. Based on the CDR3 plus reference TRBV30 and TRBJ1-1, the full variable domain is SQTIHQWPATLVQPVGSPLSLECTVEGTSNPNLYWYRQAAGRGLQLLFYSVGIGQISSEVPQNLSASRPQDRQFILSSKKLLLSDSGFYLCAWSYRVVNTEAFFGQGTRLTVV.

The chain employs TRBV7-6 and TRBJ2-5; TRBD1 matches at 7 bases. Germline assignment: CDR1 SGHVS and CDR2 FNYEAQ. The V segment lost 2 bases and the J segment 4 bases; nucleotides outside the gene matches: 13. The CDR3 covers 17 residues. The CDR3 spells CASSLRGWTGLAETQYF. In DNA, the CDR3 is TGTGCCAGCAGCTTAAGGGGGTGGACAGGTCTTGCAGAGACCCAGTACTTC.

The CDR3 region has the DNA TGTGCCAGCAGCTCCTTCACTAGCGGGAGGGCCGACGGGGAGCTGTTTTTT. Encoded protein: CASSSFTSGRADGELFF. J is TRBJ2-2 and V is TRBV4-2, with 13 bases identical to TRBD2. Germline V gene data show CDR1 as LGHNA and CDR2 as YNFKEQ. The CDR3 extends over 17 amino acids. The V gene end was trimmed by 5 bases and the J gene end by 7 bases; junction bases not matched to a gene: 10.

The chain joins TRBV27 to TRBJ1-6; 8 nucleotides match TRBD1. Germline-derived CDR1 and CDR2 are MNHEY and SMNVEV (reference sequence). The CDR3 contains 12 residues. J lost 8 bases, V lost 6 bases, and 0 bases had no gene match. Written as DNA, the CDR3 is TGTGCCAGCAGGACAGGGGATTCACCCCTCCACTTT. Translating gives CASRTGDSPLHF.

The chain links TRBV5-1 to TRBJ1-2; no clear D gene. This CDR3 comprises 13 residues. The ends were cut back, 0 bases at V and 4 bases at J, with 7 bases in the middle. Germline V CDR1 and CDR2: SGHRS, YFSETQ. DNA of the CDR3: TGCGCCAGCAGCTTGGAGGGTACCTATGGCTACACCTTC. Translating it yields CASSLEGTYGYTF.

This clone was seen a single time. Relative to the germline gene, one junction end is altered; a read error may explain this. The rearrangement joins TRBV7-8 to TRBJ2-7, with TRBD2 matching 8 bases. CDR1 and CDR2 from the germline V gene are SGHVS and FQNEAQ. This CDR3 region has 14 residues. The CDR3 region has the DNA TGTGCCAGCAGCTTAGGGAGCGGGAGTTACGAGCAGCACTTC. Protein sequence: CASSLGSGSYEQHF.

The rearrangement uses TRBV7-2 and TRBJ2-7; TRBD1 matches at 7 bases. Trimming took 5 bases from V and 5 from J; bases not matched to a gene: 9. CDR1 and CDR2 (germline): SGHTA, FQGNSA. The CDR3 sequence is 14 residues long. The DNA for the CDR3 is TGTGCCAGCAGCCCGGGGACAGTCTGGGACGAGCAGTACTTC. As protein: CASSPGTVWDEQYF.

The rearrangement links TRBV10-2 to TRBJ2-5; 8 bases are shared with TRBD2. The CDR3 sequence is 15 residues long. J gave up 3 bases and V 8 bases, and 11 bases lay outside the gene matches. Germline V lookup: CDR1 WSHSY, CDR2 SAAADI. This CDR3 reads CASRSERGREETQYF. Here the CDR3 DNA reads TGCGCCAGCCGGTCGGAGCGGGGGCGCGAAGAGACCCAGTACTTC.

The chain employs TRBV30 and TRBJ2-7; no firm D call. With 4 bases removed from V and 6 bases from J, the gap between germline ends came to 16 bases. The germline CDR1 and CDR2 sequences are GTSNPN and SVGIG (reference sequence). The CDR3 spans 13 residues. The CDR3, as DNA: TGTGCCTGGACGTCCGGGCACGTCGGCGAGCAGTACTTC. This codes for CAWTSGHVGEQYF.

The V gene is TRBV6-6, the J gene TRBJ1-4, with 9 bases lining up with TRBD1. Germline lookup yields CDR1 MNHNY and CDR2 SVGAGI (reference sequence). There are 15 residues in the CDR3. J gave up 8 bases and V 5 bases, and 9 bases lay outside the gene matches. Written as DNA, the CDR3 is TGTGCCAGCAGTAATCGACAGGGGGGTGGGGAAAAACTGTTTTTT. Residues: CASSNRQGGGEKLFF.

The V call is TRBV19, the J call TRBJ2-7; D gene unclear. There are 11 residues in the CDR3. The germline V gene has CDR1 LNHDA and CDR2 SQIVND (reference sequence). V was clipped by 5 bases and J by 0 bases, with 2 bases between them. CDR3 in amino acids: CASSSSYEQYF. The CDR3 DNA reads TGTGCCAGTAGTTCCTCCTACGAGCAGTACTTC.

This chain joins TRBV9 and TRBJ2-7, with 11 bases that match TRBD2. The germline CDR1 and CDR2 sequences are SGDLS and YYNGEE. The CDR3 extends over 15 amino acids. V gave up 4 bases and J gave up 4 bases; unmatched junction bases: 7. CDR3 DNA: TGTGCCAGCAGCCCATCGGGACTAGCGGTTTACGAGCAGTACTTC. It encodes CASSPSGLAVYEQYF.

CDR3 loop: CASSQDSGGFEQFF. DNA for the CDR3: TGCGCCAGCAGCCAAGATTCAGGGGGCTTTGAGCAGTTCTTC. This sequence joins TRBV4-3 and TRBJ2-1; TRBD1 agrees at 8 bases. Unmatched junction bases numbered 4, after V lost 0 bases and J lost 9 bases. Germline-derived CDR1 and CDR2 are LGHNA and YSLEER. The CDR3 length is 14 residues.

The table lists this clone with a count of one. The chain joins TRBV5-4 to TRBJ2-7, with D tentatively TRBD1 (7 bases). Germline V gene sequence: CDR1 SGHNT, CDR2 YYREEE (reference sequence). Trimming cost V 3 bases and J 4 bases, with 17 bases left between them. The CDR3 totals 15 residues. The CDR3, as DNA: TGTGCCAGCAGCTCAGGAGGGGGACAGAAATACGAGCAGTACTTC. It yields the protein CASSSGGGQKYEQYF.

The rearrangement uses TRBV7-2 and TRBJ1-4; tentatively, D is TRBD1 (5 bases). This CDR3 contains 16 residues. The germline V gene has CDR1 SGHTA and CDR2 FQGNSA. The ends were cut back, 3 bases at V and 6 bases at J, with 17 bases in the middle. The CDR3 sequence: CASSFSFTGGDEKLFF. The CDR3 bases are TGTGCCAGCAGCTTTTCATTCACGGGGGGAGATGAAAAACTGTTTTTT.

The chain links TRBV2 to TRBJ1-2; no clear D gene. This CDR3 is built from 15 residues. The germline V and J ends were trimmed by 5 bases and 5 bases, with 18 bases remaining between them. CDR1 is SNHLY, CDR2 FYNNEI, per germline. CDR3 in DNA: TGTGCCAGCAGTCCCCGGAGGGCCTTTGATTATGGCTACACCTTC. Its translation: CASSPRRAFDYGYTF. The whole variable domain, remainder taken from reference TRBV2 and TRBJ1-2, is EPEVTQTPSHQVTQMGQEVILRCVPISNHLYFYWYRQILGQKVEFLVSFYNNEISEKSEIFDDQFSVERPDGSNFTLKIRSTKLEDSAMYFCASSPRRAFDYGYTFGSGTRLTVV.

Turning to this clone: Other DNA sequences in the same sample also yield this CDR3. The chain uses TRBV18 and TRBJ2-5; 8 positions agree with TRBD1. Germline V gives CDR1 KGHSH, CDR2 LQKENI. Losses at the gene ends were 0 bases for V and 4 bases for J; bases not matched to a gene: 1. This CDR3 contains 14 residues. In DNA, the CDR3 is TGTGCCAGCTCACCACCGGGACAGGCAGAGACCCAGTACTTC. Its protein is CASSPPGQAETQYF.

This CDR3 reads CASSLNVAGRTEAFF. CDR3 in DNA: TGTGCCAGCAGCTTAAACGTCGCAGGGAGAACTGAAGCTTTCTTT. The chain combines TRBV7-2 with TRBJ1-1, with D maybe TRBD1 (5 bases). The CDR3 has 15 residues. The ends were cut back, 2 bases at V and 5 bases at J, with 15 bases in the middle. Germline lookup yields CDR1 SGHTA and CDR2 FQGNSA.

The rearrangement links TRBV5-1 to TRBJ2-1, with TRBD2 matching 9 bases. The germline CDR1 and CDR2 sequences are SGHRS and YFSETQ. The trim removed 4 bases at V and 0 bases at J, leaving 5 bases unmatched. This CDR3 spans 16 amino acids. CDR3: CASSRTSASSYNEQFF. The CDR3 nucleotides are TGCGCCAGCAGCCGGACTAGCGCGAGCTCCTACAATGAGCAGTTCTTC.